The present T cell receptor beta chain was sequenced within a study of cytomegalovirus exposure and HLA in healthy donors. At the level of the study: HLA-typed donors were the source of approximately 88 million unique TCRs held in an early data release.

Study conclusions and caveats: TCR sequences were mostly rare, though some public TCRs occurred in many donors.

The PCR contained 60 Vbeta and 13 Jbeta primers. Authors' analysis steps: About 10 million shared chains were among about 80 million unique TCR beta chains counted in a later analysis. Data came from immunoSEQ multiplex PCR; TCRdb stores just in-frame clones and leaves some out. The DNA gave D and trimming, while V, J and clone size come from that table. Counted here are about 160,000 clones, less than 90% occurring once; the ten biggest clones make up roughly 1.9%. This clone appeared a few times. What it binds is not known. The sequencing sample was made of PBMCs. The sequence was obtained from a woman between 18 and 30 years old in good health and CMV-seronegative.

CDR3 in amino acids: CASRGRSWANYGYTF. The CDR3 bases are TGTGCCAGCAGAGGTCGGAGCTGGGCTAACTATGGCTACACCTTC. This chain uses TRBV28 with TRBJ1-2; no definite D call. The CDR3 totals 15 residues. Germline CDR1 is MDHEN and CDR2 is SYDVKM. Trimming cost V 6 bases and J 0 bases, with 14 bases left between them.